The 26 T cell receptor beta chains below were found in one sample sequenced in a study of blood T cell repertoires in COVID-19. Method: immunoSEQ multiplex PCR; TCRdb's copy keeps in-frame clones and lacks some. This sample has 110,000 to 150,000 clones, with about 86% found just once. Sequencing was carried out using peripheral blood. The receptors stem from a woman in her fifties or sixties with acute or convalescent COVID-19.

The CDR3: CASSGDRGSTGELFF. The CDR3, as DNA: TGTGCCAGCAGTGGGGACAGGGGTAGCACCGGGGAGCTGTTTTTT. The J gene is TRBJ2-2, the V gene TRBV28, with 10 bases lining up with TRBD1. Per germline, CDR1 MDHEN and CDR2 SYDVKM. With 5 bases clipped from V and 4 bases from J, the junction kept 4 bases outside the gene matches. There are 15 residues in the CDR3.

This clone turned up a few times. The chain recombines TRBV7-2 with TRBJ2-7; D is possibly TRBD2 (5 bases). The CDR3 extends over 15 amino acids. Germline CDR1 reads SGHTA; CDR2 reads FQGNSA. V was pared by 1 base and J by 4 bases, with 14 bases between. The CDR3 is CASSLGRGIGYEQYF. The CDR3 nucleotides are TGTGCCAGCAGCTTAGGACGAGGGATCGGGTACGAGCAGTACTTC.

This clone showed up just a few times. This chain uses TRBV3-1 (or the pseudogene TRBV3-2) with TRBJ1-1, with a possible D match to TRBD1 (6 bases). Germline V gene sequence: CDR1 LGHDT, CDR2 YNNKEL (reference sequence). Trimming stripped 6 bases from V and 4 bases from J, with 18 bases between. The CDR3 is made up of 15 amino acids. The CDR3, as DNA: TGTGCCAGCAGGGTTCAGGGGATTGAGAGCACTGAAGCTTTCTTT. Translating gives CASRVQGIESTEAFF.

This chain connects TRBV19 to TRBJ2-1, with D possibly matching TRBD2 (5 bases). From germline, CDR1 is LNHDA and CDR2 SQIVND (reference sequence). V was trimmed by 1 base and J by 3 bases, leaving 16 bases between them. This CDR3 comprises 17 residues. CDR3 coding DNA: TGTGCCAGTAGTATAGCTGGAGGAGACTATCTCTACAATGAGCAGTTCTTC. The encoded protein is CASSIAGGDYLYNEQFF.

The chain couples TRBV24-1 to TRBJ2-3; unclear D gene. CDR3 length equals 16 residues. The germline V and J ends were trimmed by 1 base and 4 bases, with 14 bases remaining between them. Per germline, CDR1 KGHDR and CDR2 SFDVKD. The CDR3 nucleotides read TGTGCCACCAGTGATTTAAGTACTAAGTCACCAGATACGCAGTATTTT. It encodes CATSDLSTKSPDTQYF.

This clone came up once. The DNA of the CDR3 is TGTGCCAGCATCCAAATAGGGGGTGAGCAGTTCTTC. This encodes CASIQIGGEQFF. The chain joins TRBV28 to TRBJ2-1; D possibly corresponds to TRBD1 (6 bases). The V end was cut by 7 bases, the J end by 9 bases, with 13 bases between. Per the germline V gene, CDR1 is MDHEN and CDR2 is SYDVKM. The CDR3 contains 12 residues.

The chain combines TRBV19 with TRBJ2-7; 9 bases align to TRBD1. Germline V lookup: CDR1 LNHDA, CDR2 SQIVND (reference sequence). The CDR3 covers 15 residues. V shed 1 base and J 6 bases; nucleotides not matched to a gene: 7. This CDR3 reads CASSIGGTGWREQYF. CDR3 nucleotides: TGTGCCAGTAGTATAGGCGGGACAGGGTGGCGCGAGCAGTACTTC.

The chain combines TRBV6-5 with TRBJ2-1; D might be TRBD1 (6 bases). Trimming stripped 6 bases from V and 6 bases from J, with 15 bases between. The CDR3 contains 14 residues. Germline CDR1 and CDR2: MNHEY and SVGAGI. The CDR3 sequence: CASSRQVGANEQFF. The CDR3 coding sequence is TGTGCCAGCAGCAGACAGGTCGGGGCCAATGAGCAGTTCTTC.

V gene TRBV28 combines with J gene TRBJ2-2; D call uncertain. The CDR3 has 14 amino acids. V gave up 3 bases and J gave up 4 bases, with 9 bases separating them. Germline CDR1 and CDR2: MDHEN and SYDVKM. The DNA for the CDR3 is TGTGCCAGCAGTTTTTTACTGGTCACCGGGGAGCTGTTTTTT. Its protein product is CASSFLLVTGELFF.

The CDR3: CASIKPGLPYEQFF. The CDR3 nucleotides are TGTGCCAGCATTAAACCGGGACTACCTTATGAGCAGTTCTTC. The chain links TRBV6-5 to TRBJ2-1, with 7 bases matching TRBD2. Germline lookup yields CDR1 MNHEY and CDR2 SVGAGI. V dropped 7 bases and J dropped 8; count of bases not matched to a gene: 11. This CDR3 is 14 amino acids long.

This sequence joins TRBV10-1 and TRBJ2-2; 7 nucleotides line up with TRBD2. J lost 6 bases, V lost 0 bases, and 7 bases had no gene match. The germline V gene has CDR1 WNHNN and CDR2 SYGVQD (reference sequence). The CDR3 spans 16 residues. The CDR3: CASSESVTSTAGELFF. For the CDR3, the DNA is TGCGCCAGCAGTGAGTCGGTGACTAGCACCGCCGGGGAGCTGTTTTTT.

The gene calls are TRBV27 and TRBJ1-1; no firm D call. Germline values: CDR1 MNHEY, CDR2 SMNVEV (reference sequence). Deletions cut 7 bases from V and 3 bases from J, with 12 bases between. The CDR3 runs 13 residues. The CDR3 loop is CASTPSLYTEAFF. CDR3 bases: TGTGCCAGCACCCCTTCACTTTACACTGAAGCTTTCTTT.

This clone was counted a few times. The chain employs TRBV7-9 and TRBJ2-1; 7 bases line up with TRBD2. In germline, CDR1 is SEHNR, CDR2 FQNEAQ (reference sequence). The CDR3 has 11 residues. Trimming took 2 bases from V and 15 from J; bases not matched to a gene: 4. CDR3 amino acids: CASSLSGALFF. The CDR3 DNA is TGTGCCAGCAGCTTAAGCGGGGCCCTGTTCTTC. The variable domain in full, completed from reference TRBV7-9 and TRBJ2-1, reads DTGVSQNPRHKITKRGQNVTFRCDPISEHNRLYWYRQTLGQGPEFLTYFQNEAQLEKSRLLSDRFSAERPKGSFSTLEIQRTEQGDSAMYLCASSLSGALFFGPGTRLTVL.

The chain links TRBV2 to TRBJ1-2; TRBD1 agrees at 10 bases. V shed 7 bases, J shed 8 bases, and the junction held 10 bases outside the gene matches. There are 14 residues in the CDR3. Looked up from germline, CDR1 is SNHLY and CDR2 is FYNNEI. CDR3 sequence reads: CASTWDRGPGGYTF. Here the CDR3 DNA reads TGTGCCAGCACTTGGGACAGGGGTCCTGGGGGCTACACCTTC. Looking up the rest from reference TRBV2 and TRBJ1-2 gives the full variable domain: EPEVTQTPSHQVTQMGQEVILRCVPISNHLYFYWYRQILGQKVEFLVSFYNNEISEKSEIFDDQFSVERPDGSNFTLKIRSTKLEDSAMYFCASTWDRGPGGYTFGSGTRLTVV.

This clone was detected a few times. The rearrangement uses TRBV6-5 and TRBJ1-5; no reliable D call. CDR1 MNHEY and CDR2 SVGAGI come from the germline V gene. Trimming shortened V by 6 bases and J by 3 bases, and 12 bases separated the two germline ends. This CDR3 region has 14 residues. This CDR3 is CASRAIGLNQPQHF. The CDR3 DNA reads as TGTGCCAGCAGGGCCATAGGACTCAATCAGCCCCAGCATTTT.

The rearrangement uses TRBV30 and TRBJ1-2, with a possible D match to TRBD1 (5 bases). The CDR3 runs to 11 residues. V shed 2 bases and J shed 8 bases, with 9 bases lying between them. The germline gives CDR1 GTSNPN, CDR2 SVGIG (reference sequence). This chain's CDR3 is CAWSPREGYTF. The CDR3 coding sequence is TGTGCCTGGAGTCCCAGGGAAGGCTACACCTTC.

The chain uses TRBV21-1 and TRBJ2-5; no check of the table's D call, TRBD1, against the DNA was made. TRBV21-1 is shown as a pseudogene. The CDR3 runs to 13 residues. The CDR3 protein is CASSPRDTETQYF. The CDR3 DNA sequence: TGTGCCAGCAGCCCCCGGGACACGGAGACCCAGTACTTC.

This chain uses TRBV7-2 with TRBJ2-3; D gene ambiguous. The V gene lost 5 bases and the J gene lost 3 bases, with 18 bases spanning the gap. The CDR3 contains 16 residues. From germline, CDR1 is SGHTA and CDR2 FQGNSA. The CDR3 region has the DNA TGTGCCAGCAGCCCATCTGAGGTGGTGCAAACAGATACGCAGTATTTT. Protein sequence: CASSPSEVVQTDTQYF.

CDR3 protein: CATSGSSGGVSTDTQYF. As DNA, the CDR3 is TGTGCCACCAGTGGGTCTAGCGGGGGGGTAAGCACAGATACGCAGTATTTT. This chain links TRBV24-1 with TRBJ2-3; 12 bases match TRBD2. V shed 5 bases, J shed 0 bases, and the junction held 5 bases outside the gene matches. Per germline, CDR1 KGHDR and CDR2 SFDVKD. This CDR3 contains 17 residues.

V usage is TRBV6-5 and J usage is TRBJ1-1; no clear D gene. Germline loops: CDR1 MNHEY, CDR2 SVGAGI. The CDR3 totals 13 residues. Trimming pared 2 bases from V and 1 base from J, leaving 5 bases between. The CDR3 loop reads CASSYEWNTEAFF. CDR3 DNA: TGTGCCAGCAGTTACGAGTGGAACACTGAAGCTTTCTTT.

The J gene is TRBJ2-5, the V gene TRBV3-1 (or the pseudogene TRBV3-2); 12 positions agree with TRBD2. This CDR3 spans 15 amino acids. Germline CDR1 and CDR2: LGHDT and YNNKEL (reference sequence). V trimming: 4 bases; J trimming: 6 bases; junction bases outside the gene matches: 6. This CDR3 reads CASSLWTSGVKTQYF. The DNA for the CDR3 is TGTGCCAGCAGCCTATGGACTAGCGGGGTAAAGACCCAGTACTTC.

This chain links TRBV24-1 with TRBJ2-6; D is unresolved. Germline CDR1 and CDR2: KGHDR and SFDVKD. The CDR3 totals 14 residues. The V end lost 4 bases, the J end lost 0 bases, and 3 bases lay between the germline ends. This CDR3 reads CATSDSSGANVLTF. DNA of the CDR3: TGTGCCACCAGTGACAGCTCTGGGGCCAACGTCCTGACTTTC.

CDR3 amino acids: CATHRGRETEAFF. Here the CDR3 DNA reads TGTGCCACCCACAGGGGGCGTGAAACTGAAGCTTTCTTT. The V and J genes are TRBV6-5 and TRBJ1-1, with 9 bases matching TRBD1. The CDR3 is 13 residues long. Germline CDR1 and CDR2: MNHEY and SVGAGI. The trim removed 10 bases at V and 5 bases at J, leaving 8 bases unmatched.

The chain couples TRBV30 to TRBJ1-6; the D gene is possibly TRBD1 (6 bases). The CDR3 contains 17 residues. Trimming cost V 1 base and J 6 bases, with 19 bases left between them. Germline V gene sequence: CDR1 GTSNPN, CDR2 SVGIG (reference sequence). Written as DNA, the CDR3 is TGTGCCTGGAGTGCAGGGATGACAGGCGAATTTAATTCACCCCTCCACTTT. The encoded protein is CAWSAGMTGEFNSPLHF.

This clone was observed once. J is TRBJ1-2 and V is TRBV18; TRBD1 matches at 7 bases. The CDR3 runs 14 residues. The junction had 3 bases not matched to a gene; V was cut back by 1 base and J by 4 bases. Germline V gene lookup returns CDR1 KGHSH and CDR2 LQKENI. This CDR3 reads CASSPRTGGYGYTF. The CDR3 region has the DNA TGTGCCAGCTCACCACGGACAGGAGGCTATGGCTACACCTTC.

The rearrangement joins TRBV5-1 to TRBJ2-3; weak D call: TRBD2 (5 bases). V lost 4 bases to trimming and J lost 5 bases, with 14 bases between them. The CDR3 contains 14 residues. The germline V gene encodes CDR1 SGHRS and CDR2 YFSETQ. CDR3 DNA: TGCGCCAGCAGCCCCCGCCACGGGGAAGATACGCAGTATTTT. Residues: CASSPRHGEDTQYF. Looking up the rest from reference TRBV5-1 and TRBJ2-3 gives the full variable domain: KAGVTQTPRYLIKTRGQQVTLSCSPISGHRSVSWYQQTPGQGLQFLFEYFSETQRNKGNFPGRFSGRQFSNSRSEMNVSTLELGDSALYLCASSPRHGEDTQYFGPGTRLTVL.